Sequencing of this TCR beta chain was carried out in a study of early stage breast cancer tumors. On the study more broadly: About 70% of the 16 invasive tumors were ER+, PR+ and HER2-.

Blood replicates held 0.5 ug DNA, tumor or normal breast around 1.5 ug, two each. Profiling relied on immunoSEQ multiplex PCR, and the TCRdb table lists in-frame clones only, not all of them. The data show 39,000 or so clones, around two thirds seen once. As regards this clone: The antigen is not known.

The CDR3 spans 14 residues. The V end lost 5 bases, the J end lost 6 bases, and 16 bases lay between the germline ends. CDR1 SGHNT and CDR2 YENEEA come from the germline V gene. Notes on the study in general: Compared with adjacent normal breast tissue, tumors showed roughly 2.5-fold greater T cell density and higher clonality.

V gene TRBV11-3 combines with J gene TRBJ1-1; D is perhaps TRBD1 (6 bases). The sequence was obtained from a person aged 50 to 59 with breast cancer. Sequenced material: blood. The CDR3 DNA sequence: TGTGCCAGCAGCCTGAGCAGGGGTGGCTCTGAAGCTTTCTTT. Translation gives CASSLSRGGSEAFF.